This T cell receptor (beta chain) was identified during a study of early T cells in non-severe SARS-CoV-2 infection. Study as a whole: The input, bulk RNA from unsorted whole blood, was sequenced, and chains were unpaired.

MiXCR was run by TCRdb on the 5' RACE reads, yielding one entry per CDR3 protein. Of about 27,000 distinct CDR3 sequences listed, 2.9% were seen once; the top ten hold more than 0.55%. What was sequenced was whole blood. The TCR comes from an adult who was a healthcare worker with PCR-confirmed SARS-CoV-2 infection or an uninfected control (not recorded which).

As DNA, the CDR3 is TGTGCCTGGAGTACCACGAGTGAAAAACTGTTTTTT. Translation gives CAWSTTSEKLFF. V is TRBV30 and J is TRBJ1-4, with unresolved D. CDR3 length equals 12 residues. From germline, CDR1 is GTSNPN and CDR2 SVGIG (reference sequence). With 2 bases removed from V and 7 bases from J, the gap between germline ends came to 8 bases.